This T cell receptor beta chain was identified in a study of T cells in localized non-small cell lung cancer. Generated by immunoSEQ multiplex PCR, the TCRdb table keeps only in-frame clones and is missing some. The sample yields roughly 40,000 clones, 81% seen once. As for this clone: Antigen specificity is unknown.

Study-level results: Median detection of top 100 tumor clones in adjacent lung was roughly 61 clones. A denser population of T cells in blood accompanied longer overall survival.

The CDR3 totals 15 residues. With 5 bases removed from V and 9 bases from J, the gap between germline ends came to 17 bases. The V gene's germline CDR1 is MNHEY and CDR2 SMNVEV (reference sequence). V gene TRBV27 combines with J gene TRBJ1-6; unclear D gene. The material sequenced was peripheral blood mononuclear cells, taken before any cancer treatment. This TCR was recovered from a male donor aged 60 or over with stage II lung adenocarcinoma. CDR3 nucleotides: TGTGCCAGCAGTCCCCGGACTGGGTCTAGTTCACCCCTCCACTTT. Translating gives CASSPRTGSSSPLHF.